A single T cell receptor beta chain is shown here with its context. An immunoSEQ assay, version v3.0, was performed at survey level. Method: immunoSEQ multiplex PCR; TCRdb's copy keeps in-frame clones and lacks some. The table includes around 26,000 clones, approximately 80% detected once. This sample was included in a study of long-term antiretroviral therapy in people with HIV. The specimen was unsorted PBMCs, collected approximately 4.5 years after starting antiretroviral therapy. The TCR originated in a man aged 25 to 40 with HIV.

In DNA form, the CDR3 reads TGTGCCAACAACAGGAGTAATCCCAATAGCAATCAGCCCCAGCATTTT. It specifies CANNRSNPNSNQPQHF. The chain uses TRBV25-1 and TRBJ1-5; TRBD1 is a possible D gene (5 bases). Per the germline V gene, CDR1 is MGHDK and CDR2 is SYGVNS. V lost 10 bases and J lost 0, with 19 bases in between. The CDR3 is made up of 16 amino acids.